The 26 T cell receptor beta chains listed next were all sequenced from one sample in a study of shared clonotypes between healthy human individuals. Positive CCR7 selection of CD45RO-negative cells yielded the naive CD8 cells, and terminally differentiated effector memory CD45RA+ cells were excluded. The assay was immunoSEQ multiplex PCR, and TCRdb's table has in-frame clones only and misses some. The repertoire holds about 2 million clones, with about 94% as singletons. The sequencing sample was made of naive CD8+ T cells sorted from blood. Receptors originate from a man between 18 and 29 years old in good health.

The rearrangement links TRBV7-6 to TRBJ2-7, with 8 bases matching TRBD1. Germline assignment: CDR1 SGHVS and CDR2 FNYEAQ. CDR3 size: 19 residues. V gave up 2 bases and J gave up 5 bases; unmatched junction bases: 20. CDR3 in amino acids: CASSLTPRLVLTGANEQYF. As DNA, the CDR3 is TGTGCCAGCAGCTTAACCCCACGCCTCGTGTTGACAGGGGCGAACGAGCAGTACTTC.

This clone was found once. The V call is TRBV25-1, the J call TRBJ2-7; 11 positions match TRBD1. The CDR3 covers 15 residues. V lost 2 bases, J lost 5 bases, and 5 bases stayed unmatched. The V gene's germline CDR1 is MGHDK and CDR2 SYGVNS. The CDR3 here is CASSETRTGGDEQYF. CDR3 sequence (DNA): TGTGCCAGCAGTGAAACAAGGACAGGGGGCGACGAGCAGTACTTC.

V usage is TRBV19 and J usage is TRBJ1-5, with 8 bases fitting TRBD1. V gave up 3 bases and J gave up 9 bases; unmatched junction bases: 4. Per germline, CDR1 LNHDA and CDR2 SQIVND (reference sequence). The CDR3 contains 13 residues. CDR3 nucleotides: TGTGCCAGTAGTATGGGACAGGTGATGCCCCAGCATTTT. Its protein product is CASSMGQVMPQHF.

The chain combines TRBV13 with TRBJ1-1, with 8 bases that match TRBD1. The CDR3 is made up of 15 amino acids. Per the germline V gene, CDR1 is PRHDT and CDR2 is FYEKMQ (reference sequence). V dropped 4 bases and J dropped 5; count of bases not matched to a gene: 9. This CDR3 is CASSSNRGIGTEAFF. The CDR3 DNA reads as TGTGCCAGCAGCTCAAACAGGGGGATTGGGACTGAAGCTTTCTTT.

CDR3 protein: CASSPGLAGSSYEQYF. The CDR3 DNA is TGTGCCAGCAGCCCGGGACTAGCGGGAAGCTCCTACGAGCAGTACTTC. V is TRBV13 and J is TRBJ2-7; 13 nucleotides align to TRBD2. The V gene end was trimmed by 5 bases and the J gene end by 0 bases; junction bases not matched to a gene: 4. Per the germline V gene, CDR1 is PRHDT and CDR2 is FYEKMQ (reference sequence). This CDR3 has 16 amino acids.

The V call is TRBV11-2, the J call TRBJ1-1; D remains unclear. The CDR3 is 11 amino acids. V was trimmed by 1 base and J by 11 bases, leaving 8 bases between them. Germline-derived CDR1 and CDR2 are SGHAT and FQNNGV. CDR3 DNA sequence: TGTGCCAGCAGCTTAGCCGGGTGGGCTTTCTTT. It yields the protein CASSLAGWAFF.

Note on this clone: An end of the junction does not agree with germline; a read error may underlie this. The chain combines TRBV9 with TRBJ2-1, with 12 bases fitting TRBD2. Looked up from germline, CDR1 is SGDLS and CDR2 is YYNGEE. This CDR3 is built from 15 residues. CDR3 sequence: CASSVLTSGSRGQIF. For the CDR3, the DNA is TGTGCCAGCAGCGTATTGACTAGCGGGAGTAGGGGACAGATCTTC.

The rearrangement joins TRBV7-9 to TRBJ1-6; no firm D call. Per the germline V gene, CDR1 is SEHNR and CDR2 is FQNEAQ (reference sequence). V was clipped by 3 bases and J by 6 bases, with 9 bases between them. The length of the CDR3 is 14 residues. CDR3 loop: CASSLDQSNSPLHF. CDR3 sequence (DNA): TGTGCCAGCAGCTTGGACCAAAGTAATTCACCCCTCCACTTT.

Only one count was recorded for this clone. Within the sample, other DNA sequences also encode this same CDR3. The rearrangement joins TRBV7-9 to TRBJ1-4; D is unclear. The CDR3 is made up of 12 amino acids. Germline lookup yields CDR1 SEHNR and CDR2 FQNEAQ (reference sequence). Trimming removed 5 bases at V and 8 bases at J, with 9 bases between. CDR3 sequence reads: CASSPLGEKLFF. In DNA, the CDR3 is TGTGCCAGCAGCCCCCTAGGGGAAAAACTGTTTTTT.

The CDR3 spells CASSDLYEQYF. DNA for the CDR3: TGTGCCAGCAGCGACTTATACGAGCAGTACTTC. The rearrangement joins TRBV7-2 to TRBJ2-7; no firm D call. Germline CDR1 SGHTA, CDR2 FQGNSA. This CDR3 has 11 amino acids. V lost 5 bases and J 4 bases, leaving 6 bases between the germline ends.

V is TRBV19 and J is TRBJ1-1; D unclear. Germline V gene lookup returns CDR1 LNHDA and CDR2 SQIVND (reference sequence). The CDR3 runs to 13 residues. The ends were cut back, 5 bases at V and 6 bases at J, with 13 bases in the middle. CDR3 in amino acids: CASSVSGASEAFF. The CDR3 nucleotides read TGTGCCAGTAGTGTAAGCGGAGCCTCTGAAGCTTTCTTT.

The chain carries TRBV27 and TRBJ2-1; D is ambiguous. V dropped 2 bases and J dropped 8 bases, with 13 bases sitting between them. The CDR3 extends over 14 amino acids. Germline-derived CDR1 and CDR2 are MNHEY and SMNVEV (reference sequence). For the CDR3, the DNA is TGTGCCAGCAGTTTAGTGGGTTCTGGCCATGAGCAGTTCTTC. As protein: CASSLVGSGHEQFF.

In regard to this clone: Other nucleotide sequences in the sample specify the same CDR3. This chain links TRBV5-6 with TRBJ1-1, with unresolved D. CDR3 length: 13 amino acids. V was cut by 2 bases and J by 1 base, with 6 bases left in between. Germline V CDR1 and CDR2: SGHDT, YYEEEE. CDR3 sequence: CASSFSENTEAFF. The CDR3 bases are TGTGCCAGCAGCTTTAGTGAGAACACTGAAGCTTTCTTT.

On this clone itself: Other DNA sequences of this sample code for an identical CDR3. The rearrangement uses TRBV5-1 and TRBJ2-7; D unclear. This CDR3 comprises 13 residues. The V and J ends lost 2 bases and 0 bases respectively, with 6 bases between them. The germline V gene has CDR1 SGHRS and CDR2 YFSETQ. CDR3 DNA: TGCGCCAGCAGCTTCGAAAGCTCCTACGAGCAGTACTTC. Its translation: CASSFESSYEQYF.

This clone appeared once. As DNA, the CDR3 is TGTGCCAGCAGCTTTTCGTCCATAAGTGAAAAACTGTTTTTT. This codes for CASSFSSISEKLFF. This sequence joins TRBV5-6 and TRBJ1-4; D is uncertain. Germline V gene data show CDR1 as SGHDT and CDR2 as YYEEEE. V lost 2 bases and J 7 bases, leaving 12 bases between the germline ends. This CDR3 is built from 14 residues. Using reference TRBV5-6 and TRBJ1-4 for the parts outside the CDR3, the full variable domain is DAGVTQSPTHLIKTRGQQVTLRCSPKSGHDTVSWYQQALGQGPQFIFQYYEEEERQRGNFPDRFSGHQFPNYSSELNVNALLLGDSALYLCASSFSSISEKLFFGSGTQLSVL.

The J gene is TRBJ2-3, the V gene TRBV19; D might be TRBD1 or TRBD2, each matching 5 bases. Germline CDR1 reads LNHDA; CDR2 reads SQIVND (reference sequence). The CDR3 length is 20 residues. V lost 0 bases and J lost 2, with 24 bases in between. The CDR3 loop reads CASSIDLLGPGAGSTDTQYF. The CDR3 DNA is TGTGCCAGTAGTATAGATCTATTGGGGCCCGGGGCCGGATCCACAGATACGCAGTATTTT.

The rearrangement joins TRBV7-9 to TRBJ1-4; 9 positions agree with TRBD1. The CDR3 spans 16 residues. Germline assignment: CDR1 SEHNR and CDR2 FQNEAQ (reference sequence). With V trimmed by 0 bases and J by 7 bases, 6 bases remained unmatched. The DNA for the CDR3 is TGTGCCAGCAGCTTAGCGGAGGGACAGGGTGGTGAAAAACTGTTTTTT. This sequence encodes CASSLAEGQGGEKLFF.

This clone appeared a single time. J is TRBJ2-7 and V is TRBV7-9, with D possibly being TRBD2 (7 bases). This CDR3 contains 14 residues. Germline CDR1 SEHNR, CDR2 FQNEAQ (reference sequence). V gave up 4 bases and J gave up 2 bases, with 12 bases separating them. CDR3 nucleotide sequence: TGTGCCAGCAGCTGGGGGGGACAAGCCTACGAGCAGTACTTC. Translation: CASSWGGQAYEQYF. Looking up the rest from reference TRBV7-9 and TRBJ2-7 gives the full variable domain: DTGVSQNPRHKITKRGQNVTFRCDPISEHNRLYWYRQTLGQGPEFLTYFQNEAQLEKSRLLSDRFSAERPKGSFSTLEIQRTEQGDSAMYLCASSWGGQAYEQYFGPGTRLTVT.

V usage is TRBV2 and J usage is TRBJ2-5, with 11 positions matching TRBD2. With 7 bases clipped from V and 3 bases from J, the junction kept 7 bases outside the gene matches. Germline CDR1 SNHLY, CDR2 FYNNEI. This CDR3 comprises 15 residues. The DNA of the CDR3 is TGTGCCAGCACCCCGGGACTAGCGGCAGAAGAGACCCAGTACTTC. This gives the protein CASTPGLAAEETQYF.

The chain recombines TRBV6-5 with TRBJ2-7; D tentatively fits TRBD1 or TRBD2 (5 bases each). CDR3 length: 15 residues. The V gene lost 0 bases and the J gene lost 4 bases, with 13 bases spanning the gap. Germline CDR1 is MNHEY and CDR2 is SVGAGI. The CDR3 reads CASSYSGTGTYEQYF. CDR3 coding DNA: TGTGCCAGCAGTTACTCCGGGACGGGAACTTACGAGCAGTACTTC.

CDR3 in amino acids: CASSLLGTETQYF. The CDR3 DNA follows: TGTGCCAGCAGCCTACTGGGGACGGAGACCCAGTACTTC. The chain carries TRBV7-9 and TRBJ2-5; D tentatively reads TRBD1 or TRBD2 (5 bases each). This CDR3 spans 13 amino acids. Looked up from germline, CDR1 is SEHNR and CDR2 is FQNEAQ (reference sequence). V was pared by 5 bases and J by 5 bases, with 12 bases between. Full variable domain (outside the CDR3, taken from reference TRBV7-9 and TRBJ2-5): DTGVSQNPRHKITKRGQNVTFRCDPISEHNRLYWYRQTLGQGPEFLTYFQNEAQLEKSRLLSDRFSAERPKGSFSTLEIQRTEQGDSAMYLCASSLLGTETQYFGPGTRLLVL.

The chain uses TRBV6-6 and TRBJ2-7; maybe TRBD1 (5 bases). Germline values: CDR1 MNHNY, CDR2 SVGAGI (reference sequence). The V end was cut by 5 bases, the J end by 6 bases, with 8 bases between. This CDR3 is built from 11 residues. The DNA of the CDR3 is TGTGCCAGCAGTGCAGGGTCCGAGCAGTACTTC. Protein: CASSAGSEQYF.

The rearrangement joins TRBV25-1 to TRBJ2-7; D possibly corresponds to TRBD1 (6 bases). The CDR3 runs to 13 residues. The germline V gene has CDR1 MGHDK and CDR2 SYGVNS. Trimming removed 3 bases from V and 3 bases from J, with 9 bases in between. In DNA form, the CDR3 reads TGTGCCAGCAGTGACAGGGGTATCTACGAGCAGTACTTC. Protein sequence: CASSDRGIYEQYF.

Details on this clone: Other DNA sequences in this specimen translate into the identical CDR3. The chain combines TRBV4-3 with TRBJ2-5; D ambiguous. The CDR3 runs 13 residues. The V gene's germline CDR1 is LGHNA and CDR2 YSLEER. Trimming cost V 0 bases and J 3 bases, with 5 bases left between them. CDR3 in amino acids: CASSQDPEETQYF. For the CDR3, the DNA is TGCGCCAGCAGCCAAGACCCCGAAGAGACCCAGTACTTC.

The gene calls are TRBV5-1 and TRBJ2-7, with 13 bases matching TRBD2. The CDR3 spans 15 residues. Losses at the gene ends were 3 bases for V and 6 bases for J; bases not matched to a gene: 6. In germline, CDR1 is SGHRS, CDR2 YFSETQ. CDR3 region: CASSWTSGSLAEQYF. The DNA of the CDR3 is TGCGCCAGCAGCTGGACTAGCGGGAGTCTTGCCGAGCAGTACTTC.

This clone has just one count. The CDR3 reads CASSLEWSGVAYNEQFF. The CDR3 region has the DNA TGCGCCAGCAGCTTGGAATGGTCCGGAGTAGCCTACAATGAGCAGTTCTTC. The chain links TRBV5-1 to TRBJ2-1; D unresolved. V shed 0 bases and J shed 2 bases, with 15 bases lying between them. Germline V CDR1 and CDR2: SGHRS, YFSETQ. CDR3 length equals 17 residues. Full variable domain (missing parts from reference TRBV5-1 and TRBJ2-1): KAGVTQTPRYLIKTRGQQVTLSCSPISGHRSVSWYQQTPGQGLQFLFEYFSETQRNKGNFPGRFSGRQFSNSRSEMNVSTLELGDSALYLCASSLEWSGVAYNEQFFGPGTRLTVL.